A selection of T cell receptor beta chains follows, all from one sample in a study of post-analysis software for immune sequencing data. Each CDR3 protein gets one entry after TCRdb re-called the PCR reads with MiXCR. The sample contains some 160,000 distinct CDR3 sequences, about 34% of which appear only once. Sequenced here: blood, sampled after autologous hematopoietic stem cell transplantation. Every receptor here comes from a girl under 18 with multiple sclerosis. CDR3s include the opening cysteine and the closing phenylalanine or tryptophan. The D gene is left open where the match is weak. Size is stated for part of the rows, as once, few or many counts, or as a class when the clone is expanded.

>TRBJ2-1|TRBV6-4|-|few
CASSDGADYNEQFF
TGTGCCAGCAGTGACGGGGCAGACTACAATGAGCAGTTCTTC
>TRBJ2-3|TRBV27|-|few
CASKVGTQYF
TGTGCCAGCAAGGTTGGTACGCAGTATTTT
>TRBJ1-2|TRBV15|-|many
CATSRDLTAYGYTF
TGTGCCACCAGCAGAGACCTAACGGCGTATGGCTACACCTTC
>TRBJ2-7|TRBV12-3/TRBV12-4|TRBD2|-
CASTTSGTYEQYF
TGTGCCAGCACGACTAGCGGAACCTACGAGCAGTACTTC
>TRBJ2-5|TRBV7-9|TRBD2|-
CATRGTSGSETQYF
TGTGCCACCCGCGGGACTAGCGGGAGTGAGACCCAGTACTTC
>TRBJ2-7|TRBV5-1|TRBD1|-
CASSLQGWYEQYF
TGCGCCAGCAGCTTACAGGGGTGGTACGAGCAGTACTTC
>TRBJ2-7|TRBV19|-|-
CASSTKLAREQYF
TGTGCCAGTAGTACCAAACTAGCCCGCGAGCAGTACTTC
>TRBJ2-7|TRBV27|TRBD1|-
CASSSRGTGPREQYF
TGTGCCAGCAGTTCCCGGGGGACAGGGCCTCGCGAGCAGTACTTC
>TRBJ2-7|TRBV12-3/TRBV12-4|-|-
CASSLYGKGYEQYF
TGTGCCAGCAGTTTGTACGGTAAGGGCTACGAGCAGTACTTC
>TRBJ2-7|TRBV28|-|few
CASSPPTKYYEQYF
TGTGCCAGCAGTCCGCCGACTAAGTACTACGAGCAGTACTTC
>TRBJ1-2|TRBV30|-|few
CAWRGVLGYTF
TGTGCCTGGCGGGGAGTCCTAGGCTACACCTTC
>TRBJ2-1|TRBV7-7|TRBD1|-
CASSPSGQGPYNEQFF
TGTGCTAGCAGCCCTTCGGGACAGGGGCCATACAATGAGCAGTTCTTC
>TRBJ2-7|TRBV7-9|-|-
CASSGTAGEQYF
TGTGCCAGCAGCGGGACGGCAGGCGAGCAGTACTTC
>TRBJ2-3|TRBV6-5|TRBD2|-
CASSSNLWTSGKDTQYF
TGTGCCAGCAGTTCTAATCTCTGGACTAGCGGTAAAGATACGCAGTATTTT
>TRBJ1-1|TRBV7-8|-|few
CASGQTYTEAFF
TGTGCCAGCGGACAGACGTACACTGAAGCTTTCTTT
>TRBJ1-1|TRBV2|-|-
CASSASGTEAFF
TGTGCCAGCAGTGCTTCGGGCACTGAAGCTTTCTTT
>TRBJ2-1|TRBV5-1|TRBD2|-
CASVPSSGHIFNEQFF
TGCGCCAGCGTTCCTTCTAGCGGACACATTTTCAATGAGCAGTTCTTC
>TRBJ2-4|TRBV19|TRBD2|-
CASSKKTSPKNIQYF
TGTGCCAGTAGTAAAAAGACTAGCCCGAAAAACATTCAGTACTTC
>TRBJ2-1|TRBV4-2|TRBD2|-
CASSQEGSGRAYNEQFF
TGTGCCAGCAGCCAAGAAGGGAGCGGGAGGGCCTACAATGAGCAGTTCTTC
>TRBJ1-1|TRBV10-3|TRBD1|few
CAIAGTGRGGTEAFF
TGTGCCATCGCAGGGACAGGGCGGGGTGGCACTGAAGCTTTCTTT
>TRBJ1-1|TRBV20-1|-|few
CSARDRRLEAFF
TGCAGTGCTAGAGATAGACGACTTGAAGCTTTCTTT
>TRBJ2-3|TRBV6-1|-|-
CASSDTFLQDCRLGCTDTQYF
TGTGCCAGCAGTGACACATTCCTCCAGGACTGTCGTTTGGGCTGCACAGATACGCAGTATTTT
>TRBJ2-1|TRBV29-1|-|-
CSPLRASNEQFF
TGCAGCCCACTCAGGGCTAGCAATGAGCAGTTCTTC
>TRBJ2-3|TRBV27|TRBD2|many
CASSFPGLAGRTDTQYF
TGTGCCAGCAGTTTCCCGGGACTAGCGGGACGCACAGATACGCAGTATTTT
>TRBJ1-2|TRBV20-1|TRBD1|-
CSARDHGQGAQGYTF
TGCAGTGCTAGAGATCACGGACAGGGGGCGCAAGGCTACACCTTC
>TRBJ2-7|TRBV7-3|TRBD1|many
CASSLDGTGAYEQYF
TGTGCCAGCAGCTTAGATGGGACAGGGGCTTACGAGCAGTACTTC
>TRBJ2-3|TRBV3-1|-|few
CASSQAPGTFRSTDTQYF
TGTGCCAGCAGCCAAGCCCCCGGGACTTTCCGAAGCACAGATACGCAGTATTTT
>TRBJ1-1|TRBV28|TRBD1|few
CASFDSGQGSTEAFF
TGTGCCAGCTTTGATTCAGGACAGGGGAGTACTGAAGCTTTCTTT
>TRBJ2-5|TRBV5-1|-|-
CASSPEVSETQYF
TGCGCCAGCAGCCCGGAGGTATCGGAGACCCAGTACTTC
>TRBJ1-5|TRBV19|TRBD1|-
CASSSQGGFTHNQPQHF
TGTGCCAGTAGTAGCCAGGGGGGCTTCACTCACAATCAGCCCCAGCATTTT
>TRBJ1-2|TRBV6-1|-|few
CASSDQGFDGYTF
TGTGCCAGCAGTGATCAGGGTTTCGATGGCTACACCTTC
>TRBJ2-3|TRBV12-3/TRBV12-4|TRBD2|few
CASNPTGLGTDTQYF
TGTGCCAGCAACCCCACGGGACTAGGCACAGATACGCAGTATTTT
>TRBJ1-2|TRBV7-2|TRBD1|-
CASTETGGTANYGYTF
TGTGCCAGCACCGAGACGGGGGGGACAGCTAACTATGGCTACACCTTC
>TRBJ2-1|TRBV28|TRBD2|once
CASSPLPKREFDEQFF
TGTGCCAGCAGCCCACTCCCTAAGCGGGAGTTCGATGAGCAGTTCTTC
>TRBJ2-1|TRBV5-5|TRBD2|few
CASSFHGRGGEQFF
TGTGCCAGCAGCTTTCATGGCCGGGGGGGTGAGCAGTTCTTC
>TRBJ2-7|TRBV29-1|-|few
CSVLRQTVEQYF
TGCAGCGTTCTGAGACAGACCGTTGAGCAGTACTTC
>TRBJ2-3|TRBV20-1|TRBD2|-
CSARPPTSGTDTQYF
TGCAGTGCTAGACCCCCGACTAGCGGCACAGATACGCAGTATTTT
>TRBJ2-7|TRBV6-5|TRBD2|-
CASSGLAGPLYEQYF
TGTGCCAGCAGTGGGCTAGCGGGACCCCTCTACGAGCAGTACTTC
>TRBJ2-5|TRBV29-1|-|few
CSSGENEQYF
TGCAGCTCCGGAGAGAATGAGCAGTACTTC
>TRBJ2-1|TRBV5-8|TRBD2|-
CASSLNPGLAAYNEQFF
TGTGCCAGCAGCTTGAACCCGGGACTAGCGGCCTACAATGAGCAGTTCTTC
>TRBJ2-3|TRBV12-5|-|few
CASGRTLTDTQYF
TGTGCTAGTGGAAGGACACTCACAGATACGCAGTATTTT
>TRBJ2-1|TRBV25-1|-|few
CASSEIGAYNEQFF
TGTGCCAGCAGTGAAATTGGGGCCTACAATGAGCAGTTCTTC
>TRBJ2-7|TRBV20-1|-|-
CSARSLTGNEQYF
TGCAGTGCTAGGTCGCTTACAGGGAACGAGCAGTACTTC
>TRBJ1-2|TRBV24-1|-|few
CATSRTVNYGYTF
TGTGCCACCTCCCGGACGGTGAACTATGGCTACACCTTC
>TRBJ1-6|TRBV20-1|-|-
CSANTNEWSPLHF
TGCAGTGCCAACACCAACGAGTGGTCACCCCTCCACTTT